This TCR beta chain was retrieved from a study of cytomegalovirus exposure and HLA in healthy donors (dated by TCRdb to the late 2010s). A note on the overall study: According to an earlier analysis of a few hundred of the donors, 200 million or so T cells yielded 117 million unique TCR beta sequences and less than 300 Gb of sequence data. Of the 300 to 450 genotyped donors, approximately 83% fell in the genetic ancestry cluster associated with self-reported Caucasian donors. An earlier analysis of some 500 of the donors applied high-throughput TCR beta sequencing to assess whether each TCR beta V gene segment acted as functional or pseudogenic. To predict cytomegalovirus infection status, the study combined high-throughput TCR immunosequencing, statistical association of individual TCRs with disease status, and machine learning. The study aimed to test whether signatures of past pathogen exposure could be identified by cataloging public T cell receptors. Donor age, sex, ethnicity and CMV serostatus were compiled alongside the repertoire data. A separate validation cohort of 90 to 150 different subjects was used in addition to the roughly 670-subject first cohort. Rather than using new phenotypic data, the later analysis identified candidate immune exposures from TCR beta sequences and from how often those sequences occurred across donors. Because of strong linkage in the cohort, a handful of DR-DQ haplotypes were treated as single units for association and clustering. A later analysis re-examined previously published TCR beta repertoires from roughly 650 donors and added high-resolution HLA genotyping to investigate patterns of TCR occurrence. The study profiled the T cell repertoires of under 850 subjects by immunosequencing and related them to cytomegalovirus serostatus. Genome-wide SNP genotypes for about 65% of the roughly 670 donors were used in a later genetic analysis, which treated that subset as a discovery cohort. All discovery cohort repertoires had been generated on a single sequencing platform. Roughly 300 gigabases of sequencing data and 91 million or so unique TCR sequences made up an early release that covered several hundred HLA-typed donors. Among some 400 genotyped donors of the cohort, an average of approximately 220,000 unique TCR beta nucleotide sequences was sequenced per donor, of which about 18% were non-productive. The number of donors typed differed by locus, with roughly 629-640 for A, B, C, DRB1 and DQB1, roughly 520 for DQA1, about 610 for DPA1, and some 450 for DPB1. Both class I and class II loci were covered by HLA typing, at four-digit resolution.

Worth noting for this clone: Its antigen target is currently unknown. Base qualities were left out, and no much larger clone turns up one base away.

The junction shows trimming of 4 bases on V and 5 bases on J, and the gene matches do not reach 4 bases of it. The CDR3, cysteine through phenylalanine, is 14 amino acids long. Of the read, only the CDR3 DNA is kept; its 42 bases are in frame from base 1. The germline V gene yields SGHVS for CDR1 and FNYEAQ for CDR2. The library relied on the immunoSEQ multiplex PCR assay. For the multiplex PCR, a mixture combining 60 forward primers for TCR Vbeta segments and 13 reverse primers for TCR Jbeta segments was used. The CDR3 region of rearranged TCR beta genes was amplified from genomic DNA with a multiplex PCR assay. Amplified TCR beta libraries were sequenced as 87-base-pair reads on the Illumina HiSeq System. Turning to the authors' computational methods: In a later analysis, some 80 million unique TCR beta chains were counted across the approximately 620 repertoires, and roughly 9.9 million of these chains were shared by at least two donors. Raw reads were error-corrected and collapsed into unique sequences by a nearest-neighbor algorithm in which closely related sequences were merged to remove PCR and sequencing errors. CDR3 sequences were aligned to IMGT reference sequences to assign V, D and J gene segments. For a sequence to be retained, at least a six-nucleotide match to both a V gene segment and a J gene segment was required. A rearrangement counted as productive if the CDR3 had no stop codons and remained in frame with V and J, and every other rearrangement counted as non-productive. CDR3 was defined by IMGT convention, running from the second conserved V-encoded cysteine to the conserved J-encoded phenylalanine. The earlier analysis of a few hundred of the donors excluded any sequence lacking an unambiguous match to a single V gene segment. In an earlier analysis of 587 of the donors, a V segment was called functional when productive rearrangements were above 56.7%, and segregating when the standard deviation between donors exceeded 5%. A statistical classification framework was built to diagnose cytomegalovirus status from the catalog of TCR beta chain sequences. In a later analysis, V and J genes were assigned by comparing TCR nucleotide sequences against IMGT/GENE-DB human TR gene sequences. The TCRdist pipeline was used in a later analysis to assign CDR3 sequences and most-parsimonious VDJ recombination scenarios. In a later analysis, every TCR beta chain was defined by the combination of its CDR3 amino acid sequence and its V-gene family, and reads without a unique V-gene family were dropped. In a later analysis, a few hundred highly shared, low-generation-probability nucleotide sequences were removed to address suspected cross-contamination and a sequencing artifact. In a later analysis, a clonal expansion index was calculated for each public chain from normalized within-repertoire ranks of inferred template counts. In a later analysis, generation probabilities were computed with a VDJ recombination model fitted to out-of-frame rearrangements, and the resulting probabilities were checked against IGoR. In a later analysis, hypergeometric tests were used to score TCR-TCR, TCR-HLA and TCR-CMV co-occurrence, with a repertoire-size bias correction applied to TCR pairs. False discovery rates were estimated in a later analysis by permuting HLA or CMV assignments 20 times. In a later analysis, co-occurring TCRs were grouped using DBSCAN, with TCRdist sequence similarity added in when clustering inside HLA-allele-positive subsets. Repertoires with fewer than 30,000 or more than 120,000 public chains, plus five repertoires with anomalous nucleotide sharing, were excluded from co-occurrence clustering. As stored in TCRdb, this immuneACCESS dataset retains in-frame rearrangements with V and J assigned. A fraction of the clones does not appear; measured against another copy, unresolved V genes explain less than half of the discrepancy, and the remainder lacks a known reason. That table furnishes V, J and clone size, whereas the DNA furnished D and trimming. In this sample the table shows under 200,000 clones, roughly an eighth of which occur a single time. The ten biggest clones cover under 10% of the sample.

Study-wide conclusions, independent of this receptor: Compared with equally common non-associated chains, HLA-associated TCR beta chains in a later analysis were more clonally expanded and had lower generation probabilities. A later analysis found that most CMV-associated TCR beta chains appeared HLA-restricted, with HLA associations seemingly driven largely by CMV exposure. A few of the identified cytomegalovirus-associated TCR beta chains were confirmed in vitro to be specific for cytomegalovirus antigens. Sequencing depth was assumed to be roughly uniform across donors in the presence/absence analyses, though that assumption may not hold. While some public TCRs were present in many individuals, most TCR sequences turned up only very rarely across donors. The authors suggested that the approach could potentially be generalized to other disease states and immunological phenotypes. A cluster of highly shared sequence variants was judged likely to be a technical artifact of the sequencing pipeline. The cohort was sequenced for TCR beta chains only, and without alpha or paired-chain data the features that could be detected were limited. Because some donors lacked HLA typing at each locus, the association tests relied only on the typed subset. The study listed 150 to 200 TCR beta chains as associated with cytomegalovirus. In a later analysis, around 17,000 TCR beta sequences were associated with specific HLA alleles at a false discovery rate of 0.05. Over 15 rarely observed V segments, including chromosome 9 orphons, were excluded from the earlier analysis of a few hundred of the donors because counts were too low. In an earlier analysis of 587 of the donors, most TCR beta V segments were observed in productive rearrangements about 90% or about 30% of the time, broadly matching IMGT annotations. Linkage disequilibrium might explain the correlated functional status among segregating V segments, but an unknown experimental factor could not be excluded. Several of the top co-occurrence clusters appeared to be linked to parvovirus B19, influenza, CMV and Epstein-Barr virus, according to a later analysis. A further reported finding was that TCR beta sequences accurately predicted the HLA-A and HLA-B alleles for most subjects in the first cohort. A later genetic analysis reported fewer N-insertions in productive TCRs among donors in an Asian-associated ancestry cluster than the roughly 650-donor mean. The classifier was reported to diagnose cytomegalovirus status with high specificity and sensitivity in both the original and validation cohorts. Because the 87-base-pair reads could not distinguish some IMGT-functional V segments, including TRBV6-2 and TRBV6-3, those segments were excluded. When HLA alleles, especially DR and DQ, strongly co-occurred, TCR associations were difficult to assign to individual alleles. CMV serostatus was the only immune exposure information available for the cohort. A later genetic analysis associated a missense DCLRE1C variant with V-gene and J-gene trimming of TCR beta chains, and an independent cohort replicated the association. In a later analysis, TCR association rates were found to vary across HLA loci, with the most associated TCRs seen for DRB1 alleles and the fewest for HLA-C alleles.

The cohort consisted of some 730 healthy bone marrow donors. All cohort members were sampled while nominally healthy, although unrecorded immune exposures were likely present. The donor was CMV seropositive and belonged to the group of 250 to 300 seropositive cohort members. Each donor provided a peripheral blood sample, and peripheral blood mononuclear cells were used for TCR beta sequencing. Genomic DNA was extracted from the blood cell samples with the Qiagen DNeasy Blood Extraction Kit. This chain is built from TRBV7-6 and TRBJ2-5; 10 junctional bases match TRBD2. This receptor was obtained from a man in his fifties or sixties in good health and CMV-seropositive. The sequenced sample was PBMCs. The CDR3: CASSSSGGGETQYF. The nucleotides are TGTGCCAGCAGCTCTAGCGGGGGAGGGGAGACCCAGTACTTC.